This is a list of T cell receptor beta chains from one sample in a study of T cell responses to AZD1222 COVID-19 vaccine. TCRdb's copy holds only in-frame clones and misses some; the assay was immunoSEQ multiplex PCR. In the table there are 150,000 to 200,000 clones, approximately 92% of which are singletons. Source: peripheral blood, taken on day 0 of AZD1222 vaccination. These TCRs come from an adult in good health. The CDR3 runs from the conserved cysteine through the conserved F or W. D genes are given only for firm matches.

v_call	d_call	j_call	cdr3_aa
TRBV11-2	-	TRBJ1-1	CASSHTGITEAFF
TRBV11-2	TRBD2	TRBJ2-1	CASSLSRGTSGYNEQFF
TRBV4-3	-	TRBJ2-2	CASSQGREGAGELFF
TRBV6-5	TRBD2	TRBJ2-1	CASKGLARNEQFF
TRBV6-5	TRBD1	TRBJ2-7	CASTRTGAKNYEQYF
TRBV7-3	TRBD2	TRBJ2-5	CASSTTSGGQETQYF
TRBV9	TRBD2	TRBJ2-5	CASSGKSGGNQETQYF
TRBV5-1	-	TRBJ1-5	CASSQLPNQPQHF
TRBV7-2	-	TRBJ2-3	CASSGQGQGTDTQYF
TRBV7-2	-	TRBJ1-4	CASRRRGENEKLFF
TRBV9	-	TRBJ2-7	CASSQTGNYEQYF
TRBV2	TRBD2	TRBJ2-1	CASSEYGGGEQFF
TRBV19	-	TRBJ2-1	CASKGRREQFF
TRBV29-1	TRBD1	TRBJ2-7	CSVERTGRGEQYF
TRBV18	-	TRBJ2-5	CASRPGAGAQETQYF
TRBV7-2	TRBD1	TRBJ2-3	CASSLLGQSTDTQYF
TRBV27	-	TRBJ1-5	CASSKTYTDNQPQHF
TRBV5-1	-	TRBJ1-2	CASSLGQGDGYTF
TRBV10-3	-	TRBJ2-2	CAISEFQGLTGELFF
TRBV29-1	-	TRBJ2-1	CSAGRNVNEQFF
TRBV27	-	TRBJ1-5	CASSFGGGFRQPQHF
TRBV27	-	TRBJ1-3	CASSLLEGSGNTIYF
TRBV6-5	TRBD1	TRBJ1-1	CASRGQGAGVAFF
TRBV2	-	TRBJ1-4	CASSSDWADNEKLFF
TRBV6-4	TRBD1	TRBJ1-4	CASSEGQGAEKLFF
TRBV7-9	-	TRBJ1-6	CASSRSYDAGNSPLHF
TRBV7-2	TRBD2	TRBJ2-7	CASSGGLAGGPDEQYF
TRBV4-1	TRBD2	TRBJ2-7	CASSQATGTTYEQYF
TRBV6-5	-	TRBJ1-3	CASSYSGTAGNTIYF
TRBV5-5	-	TRBJ2-2	CASSQDPRRNTGELFF
TRBV19	TRBD1	TRBJ2-5	CASTTTGGAGRETQYF
TRBV10-1	-	TRBJ1-5	CATIAGLITRRGNNQPQHF
TRBV7-6	-	TRBJ2-5	CASSLATGLGETQYF
TRBV3-1/TRBV3-2	-	TRBJ1-2	CASSQNQGNYGYTF
TRBV29-1	-	TRBJ1-6	CSPGLFAAAPLHF
TRBV7-2	-	TRBJ1-3	CASRGMPGNTIYF
TRBV9	-	TRBJ2-2	CASSVGQNTGELFF
TRBV5-1	TRBD1	TRBJ1-4	CASSLGQGGINEKLFF
TRBV7-9	TRBD1	TRBJ2-3	CASSLVGQGTDTQYF
TRBV7-9	TRBD2	TRBJ2-3	CASSLGGTSVGDTQYF
TRBV5-4	-	TRBJ2-5	CASSFGAGGQETQYF
TRBV30	-	TRBJ2-3	CALGTQYF